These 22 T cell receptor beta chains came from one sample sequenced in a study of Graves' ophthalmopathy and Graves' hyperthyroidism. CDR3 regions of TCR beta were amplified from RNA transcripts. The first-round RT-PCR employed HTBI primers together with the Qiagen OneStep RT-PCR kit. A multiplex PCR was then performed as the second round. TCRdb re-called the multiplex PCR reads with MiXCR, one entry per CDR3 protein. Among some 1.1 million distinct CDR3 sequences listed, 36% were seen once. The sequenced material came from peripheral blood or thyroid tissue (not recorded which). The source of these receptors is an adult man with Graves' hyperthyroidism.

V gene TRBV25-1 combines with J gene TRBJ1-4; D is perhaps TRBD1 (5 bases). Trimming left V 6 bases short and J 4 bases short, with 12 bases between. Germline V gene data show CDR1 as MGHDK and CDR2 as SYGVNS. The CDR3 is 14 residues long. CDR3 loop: CASRPDRYNEKLFF. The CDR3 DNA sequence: TGTGCCAGCAGACCCGACAGATATAATGAAAAACTGTTTTTT.

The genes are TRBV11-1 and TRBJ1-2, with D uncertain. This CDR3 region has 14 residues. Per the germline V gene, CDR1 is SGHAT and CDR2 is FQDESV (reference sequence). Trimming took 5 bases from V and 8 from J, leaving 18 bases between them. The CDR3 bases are TGTGCCAGCAGCGTTGATTTGTCTGCCCAGGGCTACACCTTC. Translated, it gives CASSVDLSAQGYTF.

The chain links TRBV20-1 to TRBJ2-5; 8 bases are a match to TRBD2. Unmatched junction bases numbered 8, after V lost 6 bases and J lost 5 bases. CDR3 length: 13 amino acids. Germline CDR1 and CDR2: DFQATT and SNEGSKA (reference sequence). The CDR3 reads CSASELAEETQYF. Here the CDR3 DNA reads TGCAGTGCCAGCGAACTAGCGGAGGAGACCCAGTACTTC.

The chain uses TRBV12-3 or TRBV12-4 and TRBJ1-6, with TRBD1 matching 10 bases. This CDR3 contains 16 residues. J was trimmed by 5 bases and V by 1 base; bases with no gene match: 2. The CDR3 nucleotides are TGTGCCAGCAGTTTAGGGACAGGGGGTAATAATTCACCCCTCCACTTT. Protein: CASSLGTGGNNSPLHF.

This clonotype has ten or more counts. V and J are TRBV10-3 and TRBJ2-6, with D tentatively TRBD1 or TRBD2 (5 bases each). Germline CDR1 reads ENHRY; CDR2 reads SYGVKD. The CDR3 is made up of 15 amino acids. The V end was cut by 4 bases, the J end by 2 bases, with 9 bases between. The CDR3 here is CAISGRGAGANVLTF. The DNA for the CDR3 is TGTGCCATCAGTGGTCGGGGCGCTGGGGCCAACGTCCTGACTTTC.

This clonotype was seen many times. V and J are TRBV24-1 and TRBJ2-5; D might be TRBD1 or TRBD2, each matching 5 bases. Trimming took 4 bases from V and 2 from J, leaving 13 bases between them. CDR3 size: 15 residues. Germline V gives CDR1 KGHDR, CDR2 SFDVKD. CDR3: CATSEPGTLQETQYF. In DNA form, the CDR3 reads TGTGCCACCAGTGAGCCCGGGACGCTACAAGAGACCCAGTACTTC.

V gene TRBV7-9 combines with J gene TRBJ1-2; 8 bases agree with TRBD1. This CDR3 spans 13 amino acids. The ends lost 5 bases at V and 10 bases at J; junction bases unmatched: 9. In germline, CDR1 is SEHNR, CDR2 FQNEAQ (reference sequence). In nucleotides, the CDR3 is TGTGCCAGCAGCCCCACTGGACAGGGAGCCTACACCTTC. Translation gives CASSPTGQGAYTF.

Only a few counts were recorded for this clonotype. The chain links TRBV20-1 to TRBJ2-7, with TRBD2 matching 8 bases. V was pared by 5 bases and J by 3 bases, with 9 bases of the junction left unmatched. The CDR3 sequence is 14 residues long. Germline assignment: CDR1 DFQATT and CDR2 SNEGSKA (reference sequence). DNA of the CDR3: TGCAGTGCTCGGGGGGGCCATACTTTCTACGAGCAGTACTTC. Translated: CSARGGHTFYEQYF.

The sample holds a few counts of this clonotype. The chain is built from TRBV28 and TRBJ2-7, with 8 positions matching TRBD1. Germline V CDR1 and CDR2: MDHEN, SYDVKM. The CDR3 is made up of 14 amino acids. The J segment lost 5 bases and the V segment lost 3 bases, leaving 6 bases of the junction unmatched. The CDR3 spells CASSFPGGANEQYF. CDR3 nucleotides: TGTGCCAGCAGTTTTCCAGGGGGCGCGAACGAGCAGTACTTC.

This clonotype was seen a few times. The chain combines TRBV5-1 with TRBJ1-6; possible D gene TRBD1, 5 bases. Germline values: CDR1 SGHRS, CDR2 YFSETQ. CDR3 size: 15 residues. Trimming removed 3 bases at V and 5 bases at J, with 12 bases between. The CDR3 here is CASSSVGHNNSPLHF. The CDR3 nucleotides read TGCGCCAGCAGCTCCGTCGGACACAATAATTCACCCCTCCACTTT.

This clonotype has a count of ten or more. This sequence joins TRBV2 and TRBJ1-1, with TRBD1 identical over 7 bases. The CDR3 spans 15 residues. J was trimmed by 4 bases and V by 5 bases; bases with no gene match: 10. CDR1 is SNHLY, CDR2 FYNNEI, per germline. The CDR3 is CASSRDRLRGTEAFF. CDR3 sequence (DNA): TGTGCCAGCAGTCGGGACAGACTAAGGGGCACTGAAGCTTTCTTT.

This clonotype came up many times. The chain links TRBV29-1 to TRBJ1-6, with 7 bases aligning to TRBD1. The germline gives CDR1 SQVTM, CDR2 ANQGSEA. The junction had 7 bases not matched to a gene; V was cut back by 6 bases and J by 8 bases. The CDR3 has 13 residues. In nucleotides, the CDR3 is TGCAGCGTATCCACAGGGACAGATTCACCCCTCCACTTT. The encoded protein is CSVSTGTDSPLHF. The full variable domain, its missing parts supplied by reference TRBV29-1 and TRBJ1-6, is SAVISQKPSRDICQRGTSLTIQCQVDSQVTMMFWYRQQPGQSLTLIATANQGSEATYESGFVIDKFPISRPNLTFSTLTVSNMSPEDSSIYLCSVSTGTDSPLHFGNGTRLTVT.

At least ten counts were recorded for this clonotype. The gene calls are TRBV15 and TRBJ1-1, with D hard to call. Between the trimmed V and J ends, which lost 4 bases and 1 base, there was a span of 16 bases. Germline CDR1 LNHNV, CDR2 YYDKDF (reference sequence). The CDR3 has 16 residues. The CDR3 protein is CATSKDLGRGNTEAFF. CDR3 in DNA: TGTGCCACCAGCAAAGACTTAGGGCGGGGGAACACTGAAGCTTTCTTT.

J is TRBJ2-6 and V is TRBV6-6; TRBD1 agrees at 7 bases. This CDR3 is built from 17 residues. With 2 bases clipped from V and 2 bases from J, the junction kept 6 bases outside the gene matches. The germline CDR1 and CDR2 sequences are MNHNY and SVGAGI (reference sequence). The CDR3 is CASSYVSDRAGANVLTF. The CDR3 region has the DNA TGTGCCAGCAGTTACGTCTCCGACAGGGCTGGGGCCAACGTCCTGACTTTC.

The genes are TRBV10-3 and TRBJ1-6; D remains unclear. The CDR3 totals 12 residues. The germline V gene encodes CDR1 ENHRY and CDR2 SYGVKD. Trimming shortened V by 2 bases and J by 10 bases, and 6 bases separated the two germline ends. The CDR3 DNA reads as TGTGCCATCAGTGAGGGGGTGTCACCCCTCCACTTT. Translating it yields CAISEGVSPLHF.

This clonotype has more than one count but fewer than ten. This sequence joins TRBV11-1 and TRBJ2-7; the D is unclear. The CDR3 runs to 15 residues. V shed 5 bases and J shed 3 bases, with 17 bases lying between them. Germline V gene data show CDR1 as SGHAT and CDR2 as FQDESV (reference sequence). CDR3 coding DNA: TGTGCCAGCAGCCCCCCCCGGACCCTAGGCTACGAGCAGTACTTC. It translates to CASSPPRTLGYEQYF.

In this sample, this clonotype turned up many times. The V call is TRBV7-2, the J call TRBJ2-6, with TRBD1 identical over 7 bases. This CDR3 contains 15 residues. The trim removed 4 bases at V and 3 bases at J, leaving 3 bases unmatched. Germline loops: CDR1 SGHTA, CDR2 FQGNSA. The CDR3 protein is CASSSQGFGANVLTF. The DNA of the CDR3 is TGTGCCAGCAGCTCACAGGGGTTTGGGGCCAACGTCCTGACTTTC.

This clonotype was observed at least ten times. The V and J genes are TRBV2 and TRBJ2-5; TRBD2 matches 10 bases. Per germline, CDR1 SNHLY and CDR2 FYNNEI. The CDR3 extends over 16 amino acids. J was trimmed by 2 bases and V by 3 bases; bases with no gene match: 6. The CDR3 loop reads CASSDSSSGGQETQYF. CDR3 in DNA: TGTGCCAGCAGTGACAGTTCTAGCGGGGGACAAGAGACCCAGTACTTC.

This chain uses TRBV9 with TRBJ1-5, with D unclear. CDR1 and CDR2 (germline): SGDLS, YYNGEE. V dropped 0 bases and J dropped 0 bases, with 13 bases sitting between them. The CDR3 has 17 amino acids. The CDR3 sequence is CASSVGLVGNSNQPQHF. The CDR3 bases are TGTGCCAGCAGCGTAGGACTGGTGGGAAATAGCAATCAGCCCCAGCATTTT.

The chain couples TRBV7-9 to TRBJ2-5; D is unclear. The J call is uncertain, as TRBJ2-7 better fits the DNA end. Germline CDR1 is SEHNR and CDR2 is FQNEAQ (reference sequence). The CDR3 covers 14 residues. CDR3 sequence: CASSLADGAYEQYF. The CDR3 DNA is TGTGCCAGCAGCTTAGCGGATGGCGCCTACGAGCAGTACTTC.

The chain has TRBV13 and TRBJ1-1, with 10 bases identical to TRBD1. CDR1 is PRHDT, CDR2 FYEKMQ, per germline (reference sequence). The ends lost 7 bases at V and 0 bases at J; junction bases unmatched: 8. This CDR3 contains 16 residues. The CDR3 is CASTVGTGVMNTEAFF. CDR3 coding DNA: TGTGCCAGCACCGTGGGGACAGGGGTCATGAACACTGAAGCTTTCTTT.

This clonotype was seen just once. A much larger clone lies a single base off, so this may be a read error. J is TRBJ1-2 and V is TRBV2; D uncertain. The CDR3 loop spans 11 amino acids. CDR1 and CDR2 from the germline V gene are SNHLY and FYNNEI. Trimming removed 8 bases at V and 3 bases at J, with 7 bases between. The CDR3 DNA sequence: TGTGCCAGCGAACGAGACTATGGCTACACCTTC. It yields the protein CASERDYGYTF.